A selection of T cell receptor beta chains follows, all from one sample in a study of cytomegalovirus exposure and HLA in healthy donors. TCRdb keeps only in-frame clones here, not all; method: immunoSEQ multiplex PCR. The repertoire holds fewer than 110,000 clones, with about 80% as singletons. The specimen was PBMCs. Receptor source: a man younger than 40 in good health and CMV-seronegative. CDR3s include the opening cysteine and the closing phenylalanine or tryptophan. A D gene is named only where the DNA matches it firmly. Rows may omit the clone size; those that give it use once, few, many or a size class.

TRBJ2-2 TRBV4-1 TRBD2 . CASSQEITGTRITLNTGELFF TGCGCCAGCAGCCAGGAGATCACCGGGACTAGGATAACCCTTAACACCGGGGAGCTGTTTTTT
TRBJ1-1 TRBV5-1 . . CASSSNTGQVNTEAFF TGCGCCAGCAGCTCCAATACGGGACAAGTGAACACTGAAGCTTTCTTT
TRBJ1-4 TRBV6-1 TRBD1 . CASSEPTGKNEKLFF TGTGCCAGCAGTGAACCGACAGGGAAGAATGAAAAACTGTTTTTT
TRBJ2-3 TRBV7-2 . . CASSLDAGVDTQYF TGTGCCAGCAGCTTAGACGCAGGGGTAGATACGCAGTATTTT
TRBJ2-7 TRBV7-3 TRBD2 . CASSQAPGLFYEQYF TGTGCCAGCAGCCAAGCTCCGGGACTATTCTACGAGCAGTACTTC
TRBJ1-4 TRBV5-1 TRBD1 few CASSGTGGVREKLFF TGCGCCAGCTCCGGGACAGGGGGCGTCCGTGAAAAACTGTTTTTT
TRBJ2-7 TRBV29-1 TRBD2 . CSVVGLAGGISYEQYF TGCAGCGTTGTGGGGCTAGCGGGAGGGATCTCCTACGAGCAGTACTTC
TRBJ1-1 TRBV30 . few CAWSVGQLNTEAFF TGTGCCTGGAGTGTTGGGCAGTTGAACACTGAAGCTTTCTTT
TRBJ2-2 TRBV11-2 TRBD2 . CASSFKRGDTGELFF TGTGCCAGCAGCTTCAAACGGGGGGACACCGGGGAGCTGTTTTTT
TRBJ1-5 TRBV10-3 . . CAISEKAAVPGQPQHF TGTGCCATCAGTGAGAAGGCGGCAGTTCCTGGTCAGCCCCAGCATTTT
TRBJ2-2 TRBV28 . . CASSLGRRGFRTGELFF TGTGCCAGCAGTTTAGGTCGGCGAGGGTTTCGCACCGGGGAGCTGTTTTTT
TRBJ2-1 TRBV6-5 . . CASSGPFLEQFF TGTGCCAGCAGTGGCCCGTTCTTAGAGCAGTTCTTC
TRBJ2-7 TRBV18 . . CASSPQGVGSYEQYF TGTGCCAGCTCACCACAGGGGGTGGGCTCCTACGAGCAGTACTTC
TRBJ2-1 TRBV5-1 TRBD1 once CASSLGDRGEQFF TGCGCCAGCAGCTTAGGTGACAGGGGGGAGCAGTTCTTC
TRBJ2-5 TRBV15 TRBD1 . CATSRGALRDREETQYF TGTGCCACCAGCAGAGGTGCCCTCCGGGACAGAGAAGAGACCCAGTACTTC
TRBJ1-2 TRBV28 . . CASVRGMGRGYTF TGTGCCAGCGTGAGAGGGATGGGGAGGGGCTACACCTTC